These T cell receptor beta chains were read from a single sample in a study of identical twins. MiXCR was run by TCRdb on the 5' RACE reads, yielding one entry per CDR3 protein. This sample yields some 260,000 distinct CDR3 sequences, of which over 12% are seen a single time; around 9.5% belongs to the top ten. Sequencing used memory (CD45RO+) T cells sorted from blood. Every receptor here comes from a woman aged 18-29 years in good health. Each CDR3 is given with its conserved first and last residue. The D gene is left open where the match is weak. Not all rows give a size; the values are once, few, many and, for expanded clones, a class.

>TRBJ2-1|TRBV4-1|few|TRBD2
TGCGCCAGCAGCCAAGAACGGATAGCGGGAGGTTGGGAAGAGCAGTTCTTC
CASSQERIAGGWEEQFF
>TRBJ2-7|TRBV5-1|-|-
TGCGCCAGCAGTTCCGGCTTGACCTACGATCAGTACTTC
CASSSGLTYDQYF
>TRBJ1-2|TRBV12-3/TRBV12-4|many|-
TGTGCCAGCAGTTCGGGGCTCGGGGGCTACACCTTC
CASSSGLGGYTF
>TRBJ1-6|TRBV10-3|many|-
TGTGCCACCATGTGGGCGACCTCCATGGGGTCACCCCTCCACTTT
CATMWATSMGSPLHF
>TRBJ2-7|TRBV2|-|-
TGTGCCAGCAGTGAAGCCAGGGGGGGCGAGCAGTACTTC
CASSEARGGEQYF
>TRBJ1-1|TRBV6-5|few|-
TGTGCCAGCAGTTACTCGCGGGGGAACACTGAAGCTTTCTTT
CASSYSRGNTEAFF
>TRBJ1-4|TRBV20-1|-|-
TGCAGTGCTGGGAACGGGGATGGGCAACTGTTTTTT
CSAGNGDGQLFF
>TRBJ1-6|TRBV30|few|-
TGTGCCTGGAGATGGGGGCCTAATTCACCCCTCCACTTT
CAWRWGPNSPLHF
>TRBJ1-6|TRBV18|once|TRBD1
TGTGCCAGCTCACCGGACAGGGCGACTGCACCCCTCCACTTT
CASSPDRATAPLHF
>TRBJ2-3|TRBV5-1|many|-
TGCGCCAGCAGCCGGGCCCGCACAGATACGCAGTATTTT
CASSRARTDTQYF
>TRBJ2-7|TRBV6-1|-|-
TGTGCCAGCATCCCCTCGACAGGGAGGTACGAGCAGTACTTC
CASIPSTGRYEQYF
>TRBJ2-3|TRBV6-6|few|TRBD2
TGTGCCAGCCTAGCGGGAGATACGCAGTATTTT
CASLAGDTQYF
>TRBJ1-6|TRBV6-6|few|-
TGTGCCAGCAGAGTGCGGTCACCCCTCCACTTT
CASRVRSPLHF
>TRBJ2-7|TRBV20-1|-|-
TGCAGTGCTAGAGATATTAGGGCGGTCGACTCCTACGAGCAGTACTTC
CSARDIRAVDSYEQYF
>TRBJ2-4|TRBV7-9|-|-
TGTGCCAGCAGCTTAGCGGTGGCAGCCAAAAACATTCAGTACTTC
CASSLAVAAKNIQYF
>TRBJ1-2|TRBV6-5|few|-
TGTGCCAGCAGTTACCAGGGGAACTATGGCTACACCTTC
CASSYQGNYGYTF